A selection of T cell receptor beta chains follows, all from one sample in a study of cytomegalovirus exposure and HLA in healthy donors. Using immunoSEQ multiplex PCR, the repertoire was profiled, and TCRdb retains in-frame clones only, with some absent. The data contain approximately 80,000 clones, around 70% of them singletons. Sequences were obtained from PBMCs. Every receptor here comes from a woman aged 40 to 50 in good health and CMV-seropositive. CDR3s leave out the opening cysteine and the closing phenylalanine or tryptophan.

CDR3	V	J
ASSAPSGRDTKDNEQF	TRBV2	TRBJ2-1
ASSTGLAGALYEQY	TRBV28	TRBJ2-7
ASSPPDSQYGYT	TRBV28	TRBJ1-2
ASSPDRHEQY	TRBV5-1	TRBJ2-7
AISEQGTDTQY	TRBV10-3	TRBJ2-3
ASSYSDRDGSYNSPLH	TRBV5-1	TRBJ1-6
ASTGTGNTGELF	TRBV27	TRBJ2-2
ASSSQGVGSPHYGYT	TRBV27	TRBJ1-2
ASTPGQGYEKLF	TRBV28	TRBJ1-4
ASSPEAPGRGHSPLH	TRBV7-9	TRBJ1-6
ASSPGGSSGYT	TRBV9	TRBJ1-2
ASSWRVLTEAF	TRBV6-5	TRBJ1-1
ASSSGGDRSGNTIY	TRBV13	TRBJ1-3
ASSLMEQGNGYT	TRBV28	TRBJ1-2
ASRAPGELF	TRBV6-5	TRBJ2-2
ASSLGGLAGGKDEQY	TRBV5-4	TRBJ2-7
ASSPGFSDGYT	TRBV5-1	TRBJ1-2
ASSLGEDYEQY	TRBV27	TRBJ2-7